Listed below are T cell receptor beta chains from one sample, sequenced in a study of shared clonotypes between healthy human individuals. The assay was immunoSEQ multiplex PCR, and TCRdb's table has in-frame clones only and misses some. Of roughly 2,000,000 clones listed, 93% are singletons. The sequencing input was naive CD8+ T cells from PBMCs. The receptor set was obtained from a man younger than 35 in good health. Some clones in this sample may be carry-over from other donors' samples. CDR3s include the opening cysteine and the closing phenylalanine or tryptophan. The order of the fields is CDR3 protein, CDR3 DNA, D gene, clone size, V gene, J gene. The D gene is left open where the match is weak. The size field is filled for only some rows; it gives once, few, many or a size class.

CDR3 protein: CATSGLAGSPGETQYF
CDR3 DNA: TGTGCCACCAGCGGACTAGCGGGAAGCCCAGGGGAGACCCAGTACTTC
D gene: TRBD2
clone size: once
V gene: TRBV15
J gene: TRBJ2-5

CDR3 protein: CASSQDSGQGYNEQFF
CDR3 DNA: TGTGCCAGCAGCCAAGATTCAGGGCAGGGGTACAATGAGCAGTTCTTC
D gene: NA
clone size: NA
V gene: TRBV14
J gene: TRBJ2-1

CDR3 protein: CASSLGTGSSYEQYF
CDR3 DNA: TGCGCCAGCAGCCTCGGGACAGGGAGCTCCTACGAGCAGTACTTC
D gene: TRBD1
clone size: once
V gene: TRBV10-2
J gene: TRBJ2-7

CDR3 protein: CASSLPRLVTQETQYF
CDR3 DNA: TGTGCCAGCAGCTTACCCCGTTTAGTGACACAAGAGACCCAGTACTTC
D gene: NA
clone size: NA
V gene: TRBV7-8
J gene: TRBJ2-5

CDR3 protein: CASSLADWLTVDTQYF
CDR3 DNA: TGTGCCAGCAGCTTAGCGGACTGGTTGACCGTAGATACGCAGTATTTT
D gene: NA
clone size: NA
V gene: TRBV7-2
J gene: TRBJ2-3

CDR3 protein: CASRKALLTSKETQYF
CDR3 DNA: TGTGCCAGCAGGAAGGCCCTTTTGACATCCAAAGAGACCCAGTACTTC
D gene: NA
clone size: NA
V gene: TRBV19
J gene: TRBJ2-5

CDR3 protein: CASTKRGYTDTQYF
CDR3 DNA: TGTGCCAGCACGAAGCGGGGTTACACAGATACGCAGTATTTT
D gene: TRBD2
clone size: NA
V gene: TRBV27
J gene: TRBJ2-3

CDR3 protein: CASSLPDSNEKLFF
CDR3 DNA: TGTGCCAGCAGCTTACCAGACAGTAATGAAAAACTGTTTTTT
D gene: NA
clone size: NA
V gene: TRBV7-9
J gene: TRBJ1-4

CDR3 protein: CASRTSYEQFF
CDR3 DNA: TGTGCCAGCAGAACTAGCTATGAGCAGTTCTTC
D gene: NA
clone size: NA
V gene: TRBV6-1
J gene: TRBJ2-1

CDR3 protein: CASMGGRDPYEQYF
CDR3 DNA: TGTGCCAGTATGGGCGGCAGGGACCCCTACGAGCAGTACTTC
D gene: NA
clone size: NA
V gene: TRBV19
J gene: TRBJ2-7

CDR3 protein: CASSATGTSGSQGYNEQFF
CDR3 DNA: TGTGCCAGCAGCGCAACCGGGACTAGCGGGAGCCAGGGCTACAATGAGCAGTTCTTC
D gene: TRBD2
clone size: NA
V gene: TRBV14
J gene: TRBJ2-1

CDR3 protein: CASFGLARSYEQYF
CDR3 DNA: TGTGCCAGCTTCGGACTAGCTCGTTCCTACGAGCAGTACTTC
D gene: TRBD2
clone size: NA
V gene: TRBV28
J gene: TRBJ2-7

CDR3 protein: CASSFVGGGGTEAFF
CDR3 DNA: TGCGCCAGCAGCTTCGTGGGGGGCGGTGGCACTGAAGCTTTCTTT
D gene: NA
clone size: few
V gene: TRBV5-1
J gene: TRBJ1-1

CDR3 protein: CAISDPSQTSGGTYEQYF
CDR3 DNA: TGTGCCATCAGTGACCCCTCCCAGACTAGCGGGGGGACCTACGAGCAGTACTTC
D gene: TRBD2
clone size: once
V gene: TRBV10-3
J gene: TRBJ2-7

CDR3 protein: CASGRLALTGELFF
CDR3 DNA: TGTGCCAGTGGCAGGCTAGCGTTAACCGGGGAGCTGTTTTTT
D gene: NA
clone size: NA
V gene: TRBV19
J gene: TRBJ2-2

CDR3 protein: CASSQSPGLGVYEQYF
CDR3 DNA: TGTGCCAGCAGTCAATCCCCGGGACTAGGGGTCTACGAGCAGTACTTC
D gene: TRBD2
clone size: NA
V gene: TRBV27
J gene: TRBJ2-7

CDR3 protein: CASSPHPGVLAGEQYF
CDR3 DNA: TGTGCCAGCAGCCCACACCCTGGGGTGCTAGCGGGTGAGCAGTACTTC
D gene: TRBD2
clone size: once
V gene: TRBV7-2
J gene: TRBJ2-7

CDR3 protein: CASSPRRLAGDSSQYF
CDR3 DNA: TGTGCCAGCAGCCCGAGGAGACTAGCGGGAGACTCGTCGCAGTATTTT
D gene: TRBD2
clone size: NA
V gene: TRBV28
J gene: TRBJ2-3

CDR3 protein: CASTAPGRNQPQHF
CDR3 DNA: TGTGCCAGCACCGCACCGGGACGCAATCAGCCCCAGCATTTT
D gene: NA
clone size: NA
V gene: TRBV27
J gene: TRBJ1-5

CDR3 protein: CASSPPGRNPYGYTF
CDR3 DNA: TGTGCCAGCAGCCCCCCGGGGCGTAACCCCTATGGCTACACCTTC
D gene: NA
clone size: once
V gene: TRBV7-9
J gene: TRBJ1-2

CDR3 protein: CASRLDRVQPQHF
CDR3 DNA: TGTGCCAGCAGACTGGACAGGGTTCAGCCCCAGCATTTT
D gene: TRBD1
clone size: NA
V gene: TRBV6-5
J gene: TRBJ1-5

CDR3 protein: CAWGIVRGAEAFF
CDR3 DNA: TGTGCCTGGGGTATCGTCAGGGGCGCTGAAGCTTTCTTT
D gene: NA
clone size: NA
V gene: TRBV30
J gene: TRBJ1-1

CDR3 protein: CASSSLWEGKTEAFF
CDR3 DNA: TGTGCCAGCAGTTCCCTCTGGGAAGGAAAAACTGAAGCTTTCTTT
D gene: NA
clone size: NA
V gene: TRBV28
J gene: TRBJ1-1

CDR3 protein: CASSLAGINQPQHF
CDR3 DNA: TGTGCCAGCAGCTTAGCAGGGATCAATCAGCCCCAGCATTTT
D gene: NA
clone size: NA
V gene: TRBV13
J gene: TRBJ1-5

CDR3 protein: CASMAGYGYEQYF
CDR3 DNA: TGTGCCAGCATGGCGGGGTATGGCTACGAGCAGTACTTC
D gene: NA
clone size: NA
V gene: TRBV27
J gene: TRBJ2-7

CDR3 protein: CASSLPGTIKETQYF
CDR3 DNA: TGTGCCAGCAGTCTCCCTGGGACCATAAAAGAGACCCAGTACTTC
D gene: NA
clone size: NA
V gene: TRBV28
J gene: TRBJ2-5

CDR3 protein: CASSLGTQKRGYTF
CDR3 DNA: TGTGCCAGCAGCTTAGGGACCCAAAAGCGTGGCTACACCTTC
D gene: NA
clone size: NA
V gene: TRBV7-9
J gene: TRBJ1-2

CDR3 protein: CASTSDATNEKLFF
CDR3 DNA: TGTGCCAGCACCTCAGATGCAACTAATGAAAAACTGTTTTTT
D gene: NA
clone size: NA
V gene: TRBV27
J gene: TRBJ1-4

CDR3 protein: CASSPIGGELFF
CDR3 DNA: TGTGCCAGCAGTCCCATAGGGGGGGAGCTGTTTTTT
D gene: NA
clone size: NA
V gene: TRBV28
J gene: TRBJ2-2

CDR3 protein: CASSLLREGSEQYF
CDR3 DNA: TGTGCCAGCAGCTTGTTGCGGGAGGGATCCGAGCAGTACTTC
D gene: TRBD2
clone size: NA
V gene: TRBV5-6
J gene: TRBJ2-7

CDR3 protein: CASSQRDRGYYNEQFF
CDR3 DNA: TGCGCCAGCAGCCAGAGAGACAGGGGCTACTACAATGAGCAGTTCTTC
D gene: TRBD1
clone size: NA
V gene: TRBV4-3
J gene: TRBJ2-1